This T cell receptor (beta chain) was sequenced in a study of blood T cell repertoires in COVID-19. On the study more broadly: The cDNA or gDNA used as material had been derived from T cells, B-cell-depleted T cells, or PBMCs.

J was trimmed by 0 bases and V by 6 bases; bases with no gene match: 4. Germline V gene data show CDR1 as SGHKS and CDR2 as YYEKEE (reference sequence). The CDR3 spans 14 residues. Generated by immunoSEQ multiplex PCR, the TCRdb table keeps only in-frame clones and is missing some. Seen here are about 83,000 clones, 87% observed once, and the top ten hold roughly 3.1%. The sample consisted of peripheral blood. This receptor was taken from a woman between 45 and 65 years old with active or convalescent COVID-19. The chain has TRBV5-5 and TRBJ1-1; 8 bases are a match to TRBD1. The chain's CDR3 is CASIGTGVNTEAFF. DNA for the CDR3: TGTGCCAGCATCGGGACAGGCGTGAACACTGAAGCTTTCTTT. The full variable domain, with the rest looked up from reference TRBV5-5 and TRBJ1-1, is DAGVTQSPTHLIKTRGQQVTLRCSPISGHKSVSWYQQVLGQGPQFIFQYYEKEERGRGNFPDRFSARQFPNYSSELNVNALLLGDSALYLCASIGTGVNTEAFFGQGTRLTVV.